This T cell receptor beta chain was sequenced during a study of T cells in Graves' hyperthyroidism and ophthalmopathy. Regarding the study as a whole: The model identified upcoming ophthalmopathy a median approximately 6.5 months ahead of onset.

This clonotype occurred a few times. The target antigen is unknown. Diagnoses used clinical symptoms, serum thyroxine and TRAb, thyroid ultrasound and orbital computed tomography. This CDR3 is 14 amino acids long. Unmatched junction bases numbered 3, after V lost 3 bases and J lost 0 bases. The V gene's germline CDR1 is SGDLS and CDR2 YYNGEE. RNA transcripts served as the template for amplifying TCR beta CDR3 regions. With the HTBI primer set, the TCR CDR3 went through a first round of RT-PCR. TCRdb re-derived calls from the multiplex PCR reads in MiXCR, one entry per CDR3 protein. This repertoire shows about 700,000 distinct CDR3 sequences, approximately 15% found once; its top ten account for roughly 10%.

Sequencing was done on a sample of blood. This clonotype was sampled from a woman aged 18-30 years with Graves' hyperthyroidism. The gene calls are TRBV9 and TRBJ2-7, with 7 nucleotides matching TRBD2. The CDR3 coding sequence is TGTGCCAGCAGCGCGCGGGGGAGCTCCTACGAGCAGTACTTC. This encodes CASSARGSSYEQYF.